These 23 T cell receptor beta chains came from one sample sequenced in a study of cytomegalovirus exposure and HLA in healthy donors. PCR amplification relied on 60 Vbeta primers (plus 13 Jbeta primers). Clones were sequenced by immunoSEQ multiplex PCR, and TCRdb holds only the in-frame ones, with some missing. The data hold roughly 170,000 clones, with almost 85% observed a single time. Specimen: PBMCs. The origin of the receptors is a man aged 30-40 years in good health and CMV-seronegative.

J is TRBJ2-7 and V is TRBV6-1, with TRBD2 matching 8 bases. The CDR3 loop spans 15 amino acids. The ends lost 1 base at V and 4 bases at J; junction bases unmatched: 6. Germline CDR1 and CDR2: MNHNS and SASEGT. In DNA form, the CDR3 reads TGTGCCAGCAGTGAAGTAGGTAGCGGGGTATACGAGCAGTACTTC. Translated, it gives CASSEVGSGVYEQYF.

V and J are TRBV5-4 and TRBJ2-5; the D is unclear. Gene TRBJ2-7 matches the end of the DNA better, so the J call may be wrong. Germline CDR1 is SGHNT and CDR2 is YYREEE (reference sequence). CDR3 length: 13 residues. In nucleotides, the CDR3 is TGTGCCAGCAGCAGCCCAACCCTCTCCGAGCAGTACTTC. Amino acids: CASSSPTLSEQYF.

CDR3 in amino acids: CASSQVSHFVANYGYTF. The DNA of the CDR3 is TGCGCCAGCAGCCAAGTATCTCACTTTGTCGCTAACTATGGCTACACCTTC. The chain links TRBV4-1 to TRBJ1-2, with D hard to call. Trimming left V 1 base short and J 0 bases short, with 15 bases between. The CDR3 length is 17 residues. CDR1 is MGHRA, CDR2 YSYEKL, per germline.

The V call is TRBV5-1, the J call TRBJ1-1; a weak D match, TRBD1 (5 bases). V dropped 2 bases and J dropped 1 base, with 15 bases sitting between them. The CDR3 is 16 amino acids. Per the germline V gene, CDR1 is SGHRS and CDR2 is YFSETQ. CDR3 in DNA: TGCGCCAGCAGCTTTCATTCTACGACAGCGAACACTGAAGCTTTCTTT. Protein product: CASSFHSTTANTEAFF.

The chain recombines TRBV11-2 with TRBJ2-5, with D possibly matching TRBD1 (6 bases). The CDR3 has 13 amino acids. The germline CDR1 and CDR2 sequences are SGHAT and FQNNGV. V lost 4 bases and J lost 9, with 15 bases in between. The CDR3 DNA reads as TGTGCCAGCAGCTGGGGACACCAGCGACCCCAGTACTTC. Encoded protein: CASSWGHQRPQYF.

The chain has TRBV9 and TRBJ2-5; TRBD2 matches 7 bases. The length of the CDR3 is 15 residues. CDR1 and CDR2 from the germline V gene are SGDLS and YYNGEE. V trimming: 0 bases; J trimming: 4 bases; junction bases outside the gene matches: 6. For the CDR3, the DNA is TGTGCCAGCAGCGTAGCGGCGGGGGAGGGAGAGACCCAGTACTTC. Translation gives CASSVAAGEGETQYF.

The J gene is TRBJ2-2, the V gene TRBV29-1, with TRBD1 as a possible D gene (6 bases). The V end lost 1 base, the J end lost 5 bases, and 14 bases lay between the germline ends. The CDR3 length is 15 residues. The V gene's germline CDR1 is SQVTM and CDR2 ANQGSEA. Here the CDR3 DNA reads TGCAGCGTTGAAGTGGGACACCCGGGGACCGGGGAGCTGTTTTTT. It encodes CSVEVGHPGTGELFF.

This clone was recorded only once. This chain uses TRBV6-1 with TRBJ1-5, with no clear D. V was cut by 7 bases and J by 9 bases, with 19 bases left in between. This CDR3 has 14 amino acids. Germline CDR1 MNHNS, CDR2 SASEGT. CDR3: CASTLEGGIMPQHF. CDR3 bases: TGTGCCAGCACCCTAGAGGGCGGCATTATGCCCCAGCATTTT.

The chain is built from TRBV7-6 and TRBJ2-7; 7 nucleotides match TRBD1. The CDR3 consists of 12 residues. Germline CDR1 SGHVS, CDR2 FNYEAQ. Trimming took 4 bases from V and 8 from J; bases not matched to a gene: 5. CDR3 DNA: TGTGCCAGCAGCTCAGACAGGGATAAGCAGTACTTC. It codes for CASSSDRDKQYF.

This clone was recorded a few times. The genes are TRBV5-1 and TRBJ2-7; TRBD1 aligns across 10 bases. CDR1 is SGHRS, CDR2 YFSETQ, per germline. This CDR3 spans 15 amino acids. V lost 4 bases, J lost 6 bases, and 10 bases stayed unmatched. For the CDR3, the DNA is TGCGCCAGCAGCCTCCAGGGACAGGGGCGGATCGAGCAGTACTTC. Translated, it gives CASSLQGQGRIEQYF.

The chain carries TRBV6-1 and TRBJ2-5; TRBD2 matches at 8 bases. This CDR3 has 16 amino acids. Germline V gene sequence: CDR1 MNHNS, CDR2 SASEGT. V shed 2 bases, J shed 2 bases, and the junction held 7 bases outside the gene matches. For the CDR3, the DNA is TGTGCCAGCAGTGAACTTTGGCGGGGGGCGCAAGAGACCCAGTACTTC. Translating gives CASSELWRGAQETQYF.

This rearrangement joins TRBV7-3 to TRBJ2-1; D not resolved. In germline, CDR1 is SGHTA, CDR2 FQGTGA. Trimming cost V 5 bases and J 5 bases, with 7 bases left between them. The CDR3 totals 12 residues. CDR3 sequence reads: CASSLRDNEQFF. Written as DNA, the CDR3 is TGTGCCAGCAGCCTTCGGGACAATGAGCAGTTCTTC.

The gene calls are TRBV2 and TRBJ1-1; TRBD1 agrees at 10 bases. The length of the CDR3 is 13 residues. Losses at the gene ends were 6 bases for V and 3 bases for J; bases not matched to a gene: 1. From germline, CDR1 is SNHLY and CDR2 FYNNEI. The CDR3: CASRDRGYTEAFF. CDR3 nucleotides: TGTGCCAGCAGGGACAGGGGGTACACTGAAGCTTTCTTT.

Written as DNA, the CDR3 is TGTGCCAGCAGCTTAGAGGGGACGCGGTACGACAGGGTGCACACCATATATTTT. This sequence encodes CASSLEGTRYDRVHTIYF. The genes are TRBV7-9 and TRBJ1-3; TRBD1 matches 7 bases. CDR3 length: 18 residues. The V gene end was trimmed by 1 base and the J gene end by 8 bases; junction bases not matched to a gene: 17. CDR1 is SEHNR and CDR2 is FQNEAQ in the germline V gene (reference sequence).

The chain is built from TRBV6-1 and TRBJ1-6; D gene uncertain. The V and J ends lost 2 bases and 0 bases respectively, with 8 bases between them. The germline CDR1 and CDR2 sequences are MNHNS and SASEGT. The CDR3 is made up of 16 amino acids. The CDR3 nucleotides read TGTGCCAGCAGTGAAACCGATAGCTCCTATAATTCACCCCTCCACTTT. Amino acid sequence: CASSETDSSYNSPLHF.

The chain employs TRBV5-1 and TRBJ2-4; 9 positions agree with TRBD2. The V gene end was trimmed by 2 bases and the J gene end by 5 bases; junction bases not matched to a gene: 8. This CDR3 spans 16 amino acids. Germline V gives CDR1 SGHRS, CDR2 YFSETQ. The CDR3 DNA follows: TGCGCCAGCAGCTTTAATAGCGGGGGTGGCGAAAACATTCAGTACTTC. Translating gives CASSFNSGGGENIQYF.

The rearrangement uses TRBV5-1 and TRBJ1-6; 7 positions match TRBD1. Trimming at V came to 2 bases and at J to 7 bases, leaving 12 bases not matched to a gene. Germline lookup yields CDR1 SGHRS and CDR2 YFSETQ. The CDR3 covers 17 residues. The CDR3 DNA is TGCGCCAGCAGCTTCCAGCCCGGGACAGTCGAAAATTCACCCCTCCACTTT. This translates into CASSFQPGTVENSPLHF.

The chain couples TRBV2 to TRBJ1-5, with 10 bases aligning to TRBD1. Germline V gene sequence: CDR1 SNHLY, CDR2 FYNNEI. The CDR3 length is 15 residues. V lost 9 bases, J lost 3 bases, and 8 bases stayed unmatched. The CDR3 DNA is TGTGCCAGTGACACCGGGACAGGGGTCAATCAGCCCCAGCATTTT. As protein: CASDTGTGVNQPQHF.

V usage is TRBV7-3 and J usage is TRBJ2-3, with no clear D. The CDR3 is 16 amino acids. The V end lost 4 bases, the J end lost 6 bases, and 20 bases lay between the germline ends. Germline loops: CDR1 SGHTA, CDR2 FQGTGA. CDR3: CASSSHSTRRLDTQYF. The CDR3 DNA sequence: TGTGCCAGCAGCTCCCATAGCACCCGTCGGTTGGATACGCAGTATTTT.

The chain is built from TRBV19 and TRBJ1-3; no definite D call. Trimming removed 5 bases at V and 8 bases at J, with 13 bases between. In germline, CDR1 is LNHDA, CDR2 SQIVND (reference sequence). There are 13 residues in the CDR3. The CDR3 coding sequence is TGTGCCAGTAGTGCCAGGACTGGCTACACCATATATTTT. This codes for CASSARTGYTIYF.

The sample holds a few counts of this clone. This sequence joins TRBV5-1 and TRBJ1-4; 7 nucleotides align to TRBD1. Germline V lookup: CDR1 SGHRS, CDR2 YFSETQ. V gave up 4 bases and J gave up 8 bases; unmatched junction bases: 8. The CDR3 length is 14 residues. The CDR3 DNA reads as TGCGCCAGCAGCACACAGGGGATAGAGGAAAAACTGTTTTTT. Its translation: CASSTQGIEEKLFF.

This clone was observed once. The chain combines TRBV27 with TRBJ2-7; D may be TRBD2 (6 bases). Trimming left V 2 bases short and J 0 bases short, with 17 bases between. Germline assignment: CDR1 MNHEY and CDR2 SMNVEV (reference sequence). CDR3 length: 17 residues. The CDR3: CASSLHGGVLSSYEQYF. DNA of the CDR3: TGTGCCAGCAGTTTACACGGAGGGGTGCTCAGCTCCTACGAGCAGTACTTC.

The chain couples TRBV7-9 to TRBJ2-7, with TRBD1 matching over 7 bases. The V segment lost 4 bases and the J segment 7 bases; nucleotides outside the gene matches: 13. From germline, CDR1 is SEHNR and CDR2 FQNEAQ (reference sequence). The CDR3 has 15 residues. CDR3 sequence: CASSSRQGEWGEQYF. The CDR3 DNA follows: TGTGCCAGCAGCTCCCGACAGGGCGAATGGGGGGAGCAGTACTTC.